Reported below is one T cell receptor beta chain. As yet, its antigen is unknown. PCR involved 60 Vbeta and 13 Jbeta primers. Study processing details: Later analysis identified roughly 84 million unique TCR beta chains, some 10 million shared. Only in-frame clones appear in the TCRdb table, and some are missing; sequencing was by immunoSEQ multiplex PCR. From that table come the V and J calls and clone size; the DNA was used to work out D and trimming. The data show about 200,000 clones, around 80% seen once. This CDR3 comprises 13 residues. Germline CDR1 is SGDLS and CDR2 is YYNGEE. V shed 4 bases and J 3 bases; nucleotides not matched to a gene: 3. This sample was included in a study of cytomegalovirus exposure and HLA in healthy donors. Study conclusions and caveats: The study labeled under 200 TCR beta chains cytomegalovirus-associated. Accurate predictions that matched the HLA-A and HLA-B alleles of most subjects were reportedly made from TCR beta sequences.

This sequence joins TRBV9 and TRBJ2-5; the match to TRBD1 covers 7 bases. The source material was PBMCs. The receptor was isolated from a man aged 18 to 29 in good health and CMV-seronegative. Here the CDR3 reads CASSPGQEETQYF. CDR3 in DNA: TGTGCCAGCAGCCCCGGACAGGAAGAGACCCAGTACTTC. Supplemented by reference TRBV9 and TRBJ2-5, the full variable domain reads DSGVTQTPKHLITATGQRVTLRCSPRSGDLSVYWYQQSLDQGLQFLIQYYNGEERAKGNILERFSAQQFPDLHSELNLSSLELGDSALYFCASSPGQEETQYFGPGTRLLVL.